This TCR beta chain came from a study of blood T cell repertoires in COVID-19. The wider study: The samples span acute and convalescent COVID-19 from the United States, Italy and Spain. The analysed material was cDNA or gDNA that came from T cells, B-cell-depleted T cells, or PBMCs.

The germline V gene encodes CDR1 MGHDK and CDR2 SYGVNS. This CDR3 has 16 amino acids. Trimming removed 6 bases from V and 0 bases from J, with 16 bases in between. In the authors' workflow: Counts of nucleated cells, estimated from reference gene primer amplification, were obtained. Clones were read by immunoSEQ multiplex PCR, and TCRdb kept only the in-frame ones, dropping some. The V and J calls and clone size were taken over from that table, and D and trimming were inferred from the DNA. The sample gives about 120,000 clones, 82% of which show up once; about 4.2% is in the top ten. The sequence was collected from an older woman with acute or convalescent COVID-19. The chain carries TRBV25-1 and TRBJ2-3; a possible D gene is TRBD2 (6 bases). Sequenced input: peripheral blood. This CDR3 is CASSSSFRGSTDTQYF. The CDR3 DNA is TGTGCCAGCAGCAGTTCCTTCCGGGGGAGCACAGATACGCAGTATTTT.